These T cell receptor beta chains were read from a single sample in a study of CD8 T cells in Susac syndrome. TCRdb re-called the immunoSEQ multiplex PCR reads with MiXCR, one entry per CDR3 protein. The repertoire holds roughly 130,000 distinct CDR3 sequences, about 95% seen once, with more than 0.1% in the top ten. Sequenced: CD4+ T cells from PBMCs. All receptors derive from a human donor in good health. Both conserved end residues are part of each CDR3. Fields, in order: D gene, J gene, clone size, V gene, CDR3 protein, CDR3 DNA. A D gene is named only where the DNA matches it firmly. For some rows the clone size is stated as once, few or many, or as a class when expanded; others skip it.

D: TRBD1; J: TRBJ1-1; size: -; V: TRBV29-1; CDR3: CSVDHRGAEAFF; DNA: TGCAGCGTCGACCACAGGGGAGCTGAAGCTTTCTTT
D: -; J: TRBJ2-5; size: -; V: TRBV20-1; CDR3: CSARDHGSGETQYF; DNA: TGCAGTGCTAGAGATCACGGGAGCGGAGAGACCCAGTACTTC
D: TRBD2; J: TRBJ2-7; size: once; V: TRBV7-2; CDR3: CASSLTSGGYEQYF; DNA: TGTGCCAGCAGTCTTACTAGCGGAGGCTACGAGCAGTACTTC
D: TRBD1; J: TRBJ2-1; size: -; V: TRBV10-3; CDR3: CAIRSGTGSYNEQFF; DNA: TGTGCCATCAGGTCCGGGACAGGGTCATACAATGAGCAGTTCTTC
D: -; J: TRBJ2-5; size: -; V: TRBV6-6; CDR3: CASRPGHNQETQYF; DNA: TGTGCCAGCAGACCGGGACACAACCAAGAGACCCAGTACTTC
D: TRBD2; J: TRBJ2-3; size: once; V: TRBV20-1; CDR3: CSARSPSGTGGDTQYF; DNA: TGCAGTGCTAGATCCCCTAGCGGGACCGGCGGGGATACGCAGTATTTT
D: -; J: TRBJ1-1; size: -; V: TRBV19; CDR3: CASSLWEGNTEAFF; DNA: TGTGCCAGTAGTTTGTGGGAAGGTAACACTGAAGCTTTCTTT
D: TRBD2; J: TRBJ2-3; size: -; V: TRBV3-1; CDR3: CASSQYAGVADTQYF; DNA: TGTGCCAGCAGCCAATATGCGGGAGTGGCAGATACGCAGTATTTT
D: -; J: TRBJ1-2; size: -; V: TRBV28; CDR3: CASSRTAAINYGYTF; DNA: TGTGCCAGCAGTCGGACAGCGGCGATCAACTATGGCTACACCTTC
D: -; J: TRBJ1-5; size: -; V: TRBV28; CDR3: CASRSSTGGNQPQHF; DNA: TGTGCCAGCAGATCCTCGACAGGTGGCAATCAGCCCCAGCATTTT
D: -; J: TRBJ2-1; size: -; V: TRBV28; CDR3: CASRDYNEQFF; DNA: TGTGCCAGCAGAGATTACAATGAGCAGTTCTTC
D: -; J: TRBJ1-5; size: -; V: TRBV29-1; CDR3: CSVEPGWGQPQHF; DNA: TGCAGCGTTGAACCGGGGTGGGGACAGCCCCAGCATTTT
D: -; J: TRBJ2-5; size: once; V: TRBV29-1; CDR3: CSVRSTVGTQYF; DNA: TGCAGCGTCCGATCTACAGTGGGGACCCAGTACTTC
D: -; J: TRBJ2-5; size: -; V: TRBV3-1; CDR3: CASSSPLTQYF; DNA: TGTGCCAGCAGCTCCCCTCTGACCCAGTACTTC
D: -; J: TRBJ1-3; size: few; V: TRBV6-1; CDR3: CASSSGTTGNTIYF; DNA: TGTGCCAGCAGTTCCGGGACTACTGGAAACACCATATATTTT
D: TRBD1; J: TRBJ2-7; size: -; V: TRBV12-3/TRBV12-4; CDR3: CASSLGTGFSKQYF; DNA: TGTGCCAGCAGTCTCGGGACAGGGTTTAGTAAGCAGTACTTC
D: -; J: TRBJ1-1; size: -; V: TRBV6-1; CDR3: CASSDRGRANTEAFF; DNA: TGTGCCAGCAGCGACCGTGGCAGGGCGAACACTGAAGCTTTCTTT
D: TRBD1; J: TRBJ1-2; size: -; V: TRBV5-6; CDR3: CASSLAGGAYGYTF; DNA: TGTGCCAGCAGCTTGGCAGGGGGCGCGTATGGCTACACCTTC
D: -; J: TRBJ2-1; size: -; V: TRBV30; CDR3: CAWSALYDEQFF; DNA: TGTGCCTGGAGTGCTTTATACGATGAGCAGTTCTTC
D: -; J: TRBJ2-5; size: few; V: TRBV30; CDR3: CAWSVETQYF; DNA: TGTGCCTGGAGTGTGGAGACCCAGTACTTC
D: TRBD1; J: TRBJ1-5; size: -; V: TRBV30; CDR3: CAWSTGAGQPQHF; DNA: TGTGCCTGGAGTACAGGGGCAGGACAGCCCCAGCATTTT
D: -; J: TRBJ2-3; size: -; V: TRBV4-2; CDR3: CASSQGSPDTQYF; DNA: TGTGCCAGCAGCCAAGGATCCCCAGATACGCAGTATTTT
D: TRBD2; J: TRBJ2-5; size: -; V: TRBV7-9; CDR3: CASSPGLAILLQETQYF; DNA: TGTGCCAGCAGCCCCGGACTAGCGATACTACTTCAAGAGACCCAGTACTTC
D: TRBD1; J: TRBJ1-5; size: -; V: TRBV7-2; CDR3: CASSWDRHTDQPQHF; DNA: TGTGCCAGCAGCTGGGACAGACACACTGATCAGCCCCAGCATTTT
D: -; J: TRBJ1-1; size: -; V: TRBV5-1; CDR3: CASSLGDIGNEAFF; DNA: TGCGCCAGCAGCCTCGGGGACATTGGGAATGAAGCTTTCTTT
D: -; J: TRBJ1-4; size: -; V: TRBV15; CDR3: CATSRDRSLNEKLFF; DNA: TGTGCCACCAGCAGAGATCGGAGTCTCAATGAAAAACTGTTTTTT
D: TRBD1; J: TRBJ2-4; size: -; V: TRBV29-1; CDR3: CSGTGTGVGIQYF; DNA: TGCAGCGGTACCGGGACAGGGGTTGGCATTCAGTACTTC
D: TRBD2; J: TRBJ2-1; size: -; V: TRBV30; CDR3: CAWSSTGTSGRFPFF; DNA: TGTGCCTGGAGTTCCACCGGGACTAGCGGCCGCTTTCCATTCTTC
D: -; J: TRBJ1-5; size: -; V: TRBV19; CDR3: CASSDVGRQPQHF; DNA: TGTGCCAGTAGTGACGTAGGAAGACAGCCCCAGCATTTT
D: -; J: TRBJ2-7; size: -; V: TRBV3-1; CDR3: CASSLRGDTLSEQYF; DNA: TGTGCCAGCAGCCTGAGAGGGGACACCCTTTCGGAGCAGTACTTC
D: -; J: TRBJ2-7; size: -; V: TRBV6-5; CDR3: CASSPGQENTKEQYF; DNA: TGTGCCAGTTCGCCAGGGCAGGAGAATACCAAGGAGCAGTACTTC
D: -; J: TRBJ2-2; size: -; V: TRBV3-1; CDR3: CASSQEGGNTGELFF; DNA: TGTGCCAGCAGCCAAGAAGGAGGGAACACCGGGGAGCTGTTTTTT
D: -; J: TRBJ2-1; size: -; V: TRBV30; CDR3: CAWSGAKYNEQFF; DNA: TGTGCCTGGAGTGGGGCTAAGTACAATGAGCAGTTCTTC
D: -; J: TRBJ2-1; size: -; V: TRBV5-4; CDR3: CASSSQGPYNEQFF; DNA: TGTGCCAGCAGCTCCCAGGGACCCTACAATGAGCAGTTCTTC
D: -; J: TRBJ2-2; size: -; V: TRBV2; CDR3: CASSESGPMTGELFF; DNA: TGTGCCAGCAGTGAATCGGGTCCTATGACCGGGGAGCTGTTTTTT
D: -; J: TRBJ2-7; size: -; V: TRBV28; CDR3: CASSFRQGEQYF; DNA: TGTGCCAGCAGTTTCCGCCAGGGGGAGCAGTACTTC
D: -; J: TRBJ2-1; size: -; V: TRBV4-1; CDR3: CASRNTRSEQFF; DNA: TGCGCCAGCAGAAACACTAGGAGTGAGCAGTTCTTC
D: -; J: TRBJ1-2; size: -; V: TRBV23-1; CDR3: CASSQSSRYYGYTF; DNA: TGCGCCAGCAGTCAATCTTCCCGATACTATGGCTACACCTTC
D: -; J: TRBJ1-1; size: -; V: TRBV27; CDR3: CASREGPLNTEAFF; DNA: TGTGCCAGCAGGGAGGGACCCTTGAACACTGAAGCTTTCTTT
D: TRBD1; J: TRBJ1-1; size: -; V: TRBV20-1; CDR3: CSAVGQTNTEAFF; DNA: TGCAGTGCGGTGGGACAGACGAACACTGAAGCTTTCTTT
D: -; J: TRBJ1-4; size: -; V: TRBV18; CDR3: CASSPPTPMREKLFF; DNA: TGTGCCAGCTCACCCCCGACTCCCATGAGAGAAAAACTGTTTTTT
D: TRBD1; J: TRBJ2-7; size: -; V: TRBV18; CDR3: CASSLGQALGEQYF; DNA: TGTGCCAGCTCACTAGGACAGGCGTTGGGGGAGCAGTACTTC
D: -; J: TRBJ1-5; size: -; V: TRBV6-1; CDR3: CASRGVANQPQHF; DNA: TGTGCCAGCAGAGGGGTGGCGAATCAGCCCCAGCATTTT
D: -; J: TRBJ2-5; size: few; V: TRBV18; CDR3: CASSLPGTQETQYF; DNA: TGTGCCAGCTCACTGCCGGGGACACAAGAGACCCAGTACTTC
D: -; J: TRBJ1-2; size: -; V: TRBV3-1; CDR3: CASSRRGYGYTF; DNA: TGTGCCAGCAGCCGCAGGGGTTATGGCTACACCTTC